The 14 T cell receptor beta chains below all came from one sample that was sequenced in a study of blood T cell repertoires in COVID-19. Measured with immunoSEQ multiplex PCR; TCRdb has only the in-frame clones, and not every one. The repertoire holds approximately 100,000 clones, 80% to 90% seen once, with approximately 1% in the top ten. Sequenced input: peripheral blood. The receptors derive from a human donor in a cohort sampled during active COVID-19.

The rearrangement joins TRBV6-4 to TRBJ1-2, with D maybe TRBD1 (5 bases). From germline, CDR1 is MRHNA and CDR2 SNTAGT. CDR3 size: 11 residues. Trimming cost V 6 bases and J 8 bases, with 10 bases left between them. CDR3 DNA sequence: TGTGCCAGCAGCCAGGGTCGCGGCTACACCTTC. Its translation: CASSQGRGYTF.

The DNA of the CDR3 is TGTGCCAGCAGTGCCCGACAGGGGGTGAACACTGAAGCTTTCTTT. Translated: CASSARQGVNTEAFF. The V and J genes are TRBV2 and TRBJ1-1, with 9 nucleotides matching TRBD1. The CDR3 extends over 15 amino acids. V was clipped by 4 bases and J by 0 bases; unmatched bases: 3. CDR1 is SNHLY, CDR2 FYNNEI, per germline.

V and J are TRBV28 and TRBJ2-7; the match to TRBD1 covers 7 bases. The length of the CDR3 is 15 residues. J gave up 0 bases and V 5 bases, and 7 bases lay outside the gene matches. CDR1 is MDHEN, CDR2 SYDVKM, per germline. This chain's CDR3 is CASSRAGTASYEQYF. The CDR3 DNA reads as TGTGCCAGCAGTCGAGCCGGGACAGCCTCCTACGAGCAGTACTTC.

The V and J genes are TRBV7-2 and TRBJ1-1, with 7 bases matching TRBD1. The V gene end was trimmed by 4 bases and the J gene end by 6 bases; junction bases not matched to a gene: 8. CDR1 is SGHTA, CDR2 FQGNSA, per germline. The CDR3 length is 14 residues. The CDR3 sequence is CASSYQTGRAEAFF. The DNA of the CDR3 is TGTGCCAGCAGCTACCAGACAGGGCGGGCTGAAGCTTTCTTT.

The gene calls are TRBV19 and TRBJ2-6; 8 bases fit TRBD1. This CDR3 is 18 amino acids long. Looked up from germline, CDR1 is LNHDA and CDR2 is SQIVND (reference sequence). Losses at the gene ends were 5 bases for V and 0 bases for J; bases not matched to a gene: 9. The DNA of the CDR3 is TGTGCCAGTAGTTTCACCCGGGACAGGCACTCTGGGGCCAACGTCCTGACTTTC. Amino acids: CASSFTRDRHSGANVLTF. Full variable domain (rest looked up from reference TRBV19 and TRBJ2-6): DGGITQSPKYLFRKEGQNVTLSCEQNLNHDAMYWYRQDPGQGLRLIYYSQIVNDFQKGDIAEGYSVSREKKESFPLTVTSAQKNPTAFYLCASSFTRDRHSGANVLTFGAGSRLTVL.

The chain links TRBV19 to TRBJ2-7, with a tentative D call TRBD1 (6 bases). Germline values: CDR1 LNHDA, CDR2 SQIVND (reference sequence). Trimming took off 7 bases at V and 2 bases at J, with 15 bases between the two ends. The CDR3 is 14 residues long. The CDR3 loop reads CASKPRDTPYEQYF. CDR3 DNA: TGTGCCAGTAAACCCCGGGACACCCCCTACGAGCAGTACTTC.

This clone was recorded a few times. This chain joins TRBV7-9 and TRBJ2-3; 8 bases match TRBD2. Losses at the gene ends were 8 bases for V and 3 bases for J; bases not matched to a gene: 19. The CDR3 is 18 residues long. Germline-derived CDR1 and CDR2 are SEHNR and FQNEAQ (reference sequence). Written as DNA, the CDR3 is TGTGCCAGCCGCCCCCGTTTCCCCGGGACTAGGGAGACAGATACGCAGTATTTT. It is translated as CASRPRFPGTRETDTQYF.

The chain employs TRBV27 and TRBJ2-7, with 9 bases lining up with TRBD2. Germline V CDR1 and CDR2: MNHEY, SMNVEV (reference sequence). Trimming at V came to 5 bases and at J to 4 bases, leaving 12 bases not matched to a gene. The CDR3 covers 16 residues. CDR3 coding DNA: TGTGCCAGCAGTATGACTAGCGGAGCACCCGGGTACGAGCAGTACTTC. It codes for CASSMTSGAPGYEQYF.

This CDR3 reads CASSPRQGAIGELFF. The CDR3 DNA reads as TGTGCCAGCAGCCCTCGACAGGGGGCTATCGGGGAGCTGTTTTTT. The chain uses TRBV3-1 (or the pseudogene TRBV3-2) and TRBJ2-2; 10 bases are a match to TRBD1. CDR1 and CDR2 from the germline V gene are LGHDT and YNNKEL (reference sequence). The V segment lost 4 bases and the J segment 7 bases; nucleotides outside the gene matches: 6. The CDR3 totals 15 residues.

The V and J genes are TRBV7-2 and TRBJ2-1; D uncertain. Germline CDR1 is SGHTA and CDR2 is FQGNSA. CDR3 length: 17 residues. Deletions cut 1 base from V and 0 bases from J, with 13 bases between. The CDR3 spells CASSLVNSKISYNEQFF. The CDR3 bases are TGTGCCAGCAGCTTAGTAAACAGTAAAATCTCCTACAATGAGCAGTTCTTC.

This clone was seen only once. In DNA form, the CDR3 reads TGTGCCAGCAGCCTCAGGGGGCGGATTAATGAAAAACTGTTTTTT. It yields the protein CASSLRGRINEKLFF. V is TRBV7-2 and J is TRBJ1-4, with 8 bases aligning to TRBD1. V lost 5 bases, J lost 4 bases, and 6 bases stayed unmatched. The CDR3 sequence is 15 residues long. Per germline, CDR1 SGHTA and CDR2 FQGNSA. Combining the CDR3 with reference TRBV7-2 and TRBJ1-4 gives the whole variable domain GAGVSQSPSNKVTEKGKDVELRCDPISGHTALYWYRQSLGQGLEFLIYFQGNSAPDKSGLPSDRFSAERTGGSVSTLTIQRTQQEDSAVYLCASSLRGRINEKLFFGSGTQLSVL.

J is TRBJ2-7 and V is TRBV5-4, with D possibly being TRBD1 (5 bases). Germline CDR1 is SGHNT and CDR2 is YYREEE (reference sequence). CDR3 length equals 14 residues. V was trimmed by 2 bases and J by 0 bases, leaving 9 bases between them. CDR3: CASSLGQGSYEQYF. The CDR3 bases are TGTGCCAGCAGCTTAGGGCAGGGCTCCTACGAGCAGTACTTC. Based on the CDR3 plus reference TRBV5-4 and TRBJ2-7, the full variable domain is ETGVTQSPTHLIKTRGQQVTLRCSSQSGHNTVSWYQQALGQGPQFIFQYYREEENGRGNFPPRFSGLQFPNYSSELNVNALELDDSALYLCASSLGQGSYEQYFGPGTRLTVT.

The rearrangement uses TRBV19 and TRBJ1-1, with D uncertain. The CDR3 loop spans 11 amino acids. In germline, CDR1 is LNHDA, CDR2 SQIVND (reference sequence). The V end lost 10 bases, the J end lost 5 bases, and 11 bases lay between the germline ends. The CDR3 sequence is CATSHGTEAFF. In nucleotides, the CDR3 is TGTGCCACCAGTCACGGGACTGAAGCTTTCTTT.

The chain has TRBV3-1 (or the pseudogene TRBV3-2) and TRBJ2-3; D perhaps matches TRBD2 (6 bases). This CDR3 contains 14 residues. Germline V gives CDR1 LGHDT, CDR2 YNNKEL (reference sequence). V was trimmed by 2 bases and J by 5 bases, leaving 11 bases between them. The CDR3 region has the DNA TGTGCCAGCAGCCAATCCGGGAGTGGAGATACGCAGTATTTT. The encoded protein is CASSQSGSGDTQYF.